These 25 T cell receptor beta chains were sequenced from one sample in a study of blood T cells in healthy people across ages. The use of a sample-barcoded 5' primer and a J-beta primer mix characterized a second PCR of roughly 7 to 11 cycles. TCRdb ran MiXCR on the 5' RACE reads and lists one entry per CDR3 protein. The sample comprises about 1.6 million distinct CDR3 sequences, 30% to 40% of which are singletons, and about 10% rests with the top ten. The material sequenced was blood. These receptors originate from a woman aged 25 to 39 in good health.

This clonotype was seen only a few times. The chain joins TRBV20-1 to TRBJ2-1; D may match TRBD1 or TRBD2 (5 bases each). Trimming removed 8 bases from V and 2 bases from J, with 19 bases in between. The CDR3 length is 15 residues. Germline CDR1 is DFQATT and CDR2 is SNEGSKA (reference sequence). The CDR3: CSSNRDLKTYNEQFF. The CDR3 DNA follows: TGCAGTTCCAACCGGGACCTCAAGACCTACAATGAGCAGTTCTTC.

The chain couples TRBV12-3 or TRBV12-4 to TRBJ1-6; tentatively, D is TRBD1 (5 bases). The V end lost 5 bases, the J end lost 7 bases, and 12 bases lay between the germline ends. The CDR3 runs 14 residues. The CDR3 spells CASSGGTVNSPLHF. DNA for the CDR3: TGTGCCAGCAGTGGGGGGACGGTCAATTCACCCCTCCACTTT.

This clonotype was observed a few times. V is TRBV20-1 and J is TRBJ1-1; 8 positions agree with TRBD1. CDR1 and CDR2 from the germline V gene are DFQATT and SNEGSKA (reference sequence). Trimming at V came to 5 bases and at J to 1 base, leaving 3 bases not matched to a gene. The CDR3 has 13 amino acids. The CDR3 sequence is CSAEGQANTEAFF. In DNA, the CDR3 is TGCAGTGCTGAGGGACAGGCGAACACTGAAGCTTTCTTT.

This clonotype turned up a few times. The chain carries TRBV20-1 and TRBJ2-1; 12 nucleotides agree with TRBD2. This CDR3 spans 20 amino acids. J was trimmed by 2 bases and V by 7 bases; bases with no gene match: 21. Germline V gene data show CDR1 as DFQATT and CDR2 as SNEGSKA (reference sequence). The CDR3 is CSVPLGTASGGGPTYNEQFF. The CDR3 coding sequence is TGCAGTGTCCCCCTTGGAACGGCTAGCGGGGGGGGACCTACCTACAATGAGCAGTTCTTC.

This clonotype was counted between two and nine times. The V call is TRBV20-1, the J call TRBJ2-1; 15 bases agree with TRBD2. The CDR3 extends over 16 amino acids. J was trimmed by 7 bases and V by 5 bases; bases with no gene match: 9. Germline CDR1 is DFQATT and CDR2 is SNEGSKA (reference sequence). The CDR3 DNA reads as TGCAGTGCTGTCCCGGGACTAGCGGGGGGAACTAATGAGCAGTTCTTC. Translating gives CSAVPGLAGGTNEQFF.

The V and J genes are TRBV6-1 and TRBJ1-4; D is ambiguous. Germline CDR1 MNHNS, CDR2 SASEGT. Trimming removed 3 bases from V and 6 bases from J, with 2 bases in between. This CDR3 comprises 11 residues. CDR3: CASSEHEKLFF. DNA of the CDR3: TGTGCCAGCAGTGAGCATGAAAAACTGTTTTTT.

A few counts support this clonotype. This chain connects TRBV7-9 to TRBJ1-1; TRBD1 matches at 7 bases. Trimming removed 3 bases from V and 1 base from J; junction bases left unmatched: 5. Looked up from germline, CDR1 is SEHNR and CDR2 is FQNEAQ (reference sequence). This CDR3 comprises 15 residues. The CDR3 DNA sequence: TGTGCCAGCAGCTTTAACCGGGACAGGAACACTGAAGCTTTCTTT. Protein: CASSFNRDRNTEAFF.

The table lists this clonotype with a few counts. The V and J genes are TRBV20-1 and TRBJ2-3; D tentatively fits TRBD1 or TRBD2 (5 bases each). There are 14 residues in the CDR3. Germline CDR1 is DFQATT and CDR2 is SNEGSKA (reference sequence). The CDR3 bases are TGCTGCGCTCGGCGGAAGAGAGGGGCAGATACGCAGTATTTT. It is translated as CCARRKRGADTQYF.

The rearrangement joins TRBV7-9 to TRBJ2-3, with D possibly matching TRBD2 (6 bases). Trimming removed 9 bases from V and 4 bases from J, with 20 bases in between. Germline values: CDR1 SEHNR, CDR2 FQNEAQ (reference sequence). The CDR3 length is 15 residues. CDR3 nucleotides: TGTGCCAGGAGTTGGGTGGCGGGGACGCCAGATACGCAGTATTTT. Translation: CARSWVAGTPDTQYF. Based on the CDR3 plus reference TRBV7-9 and TRBJ2-3, the full variable domain is DTGVSQNPRHKITKRGQNVTFRCDPISEHNRLYWYRQTLGQGPEFLTYFQNEAQLEKSRLLSDRFSAERPKGSFSTLEIQRTEQGDSAMYLCARSWVAGTPDTQYFGPGTRLTVL.

This clonotype was recorded once. The chain carries TRBV28 and TRBJ1-4; D gene ambiguous. Between the trimmed V and J ends, which lost 2 bases and 10 bases, there was a span of 14 bases. This CDR3 spans 14 amino acids. The germline gives CDR1 MDHEN, CDR2 SYDVKM. CDR3 in amino acids: CASSLIVWERKLFF. In DNA, the CDR3 is TGTGCCAGCAGTTTAATTGTGTGGGAGAGAAAACTGTTTTTT.

This clonotype showed up just a few times. This chain links TRBV20-1 with TRBJ2-7, with 12 bases aligning to TRBD2. The V gene end was trimmed by 6 bases and the J gene end by 0 bases; junction bases not matched to a gene: 9. The germline V gene encodes CDR1 DFQATT and CDR2 SNEGSKA (reference sequence). The CDR3 covers 16 residues. This chain's CDR3 is CSAAGTSGLNSYEQYF. Written as DNA, the CDR3 is TGCAGTGCAGCCGGGACTAGCGGGTTGAACTCCTACGAGCAGTACTTC.

This clonotype occurred a few times. The chain uses TRBV20-1 and TRBJ2-1, with unresolved D. Germline lookup yields CDR1 DFQATT and CDR2 SNEGSKA (reference sequence). The V and J ends lost 6 bases and 7 bases respectively, with 10 bases between them. The CDR3 is made up of 11 amino acids. The DNA of the CDR3 is TGCAGTGCCCGTCATGTGAATGAGCAGTTCTTC. This gives the protein CSARHVNEQFF.

The sample holds many counts of this clonotype. CDR3 DNA: TGTGCCATAACCTCCGGGACTTGGGGCTATGGCTACACCTTC. Its translation: CAITSGTWGYGYTF. The chain is built from TRBV10-3 and TRBJ1-2; TRBD1 is a possible D gene (5 bases). Germline V gives CDR1 ENHRY, CDR2 SYGVKD. Trimming stripped 9 bases from V and 4 bases from J, with 18 bases between. The CDR3 is 14 residues long.

This chain connects TRBV5-1 to TRBJ2-7; 7 positions match TRBD1. This CDR3 region has 14 residues. After removal of 3 bases from V and 2 bases from J, the junction contained 5 bases not matched to a gene. Germline V gene lookup returns CDR1 SGHRS and CDR2 YFSETQ. The CDR3 region has the DNA TGCGCCAGCAGCTGGGGACAGTCCACCTACGAGCAGTACTTC. This codes for CASSWGQSTYEQYF.

As to this clonotype: A junction boundary mismatches the germline segment, possibly from a read error. This chain connects TRBV9 to TRBJ1-2; 9 bases are a match to TRBD1. The CDR3 is 15 amino acids. CDR1 and CDR2 (germline): SGDLS, YYNGEE. The CDR3: CACSVVGQGLYGYTF. CDR3 sequence (DNA): TGTGCCTGCAGCGTAGTAGGACAGGGGCTCTATGGCTACACCTTC.

On this clonotype: This may arise from a read error, as a much more abundant clone is one base away. This sequence joins TRBV3-1 and TRBJ2-5; D might be TRBD1 (5 bases). Per germline, CDR1 LGHDT and CDR2 YNNKEL (reference sequence). The V end was cut by 5 bases, the J end by 0 bases, with 13 bases between. The CDR3 is 15 amino acids. The CDR3 nucleotides read TGTGCCAGCAGCTTCTGGACATCGGACCAAGAGACCCAGTACTTC. Amino acids: CASSFWTSDQETQYF.

The V call is TRBV20-1, the J call TRBJ2-4; TRBD2 agrees at 10 bases. CDR3 length: 14 amino acids. Germline lookup yields CDR1 DFQATT and CDR2 SNEGSKA (reference sequence). With 2 bases clipped from V and 11 bases from J, the junction kept 9 bases outside the gene matches. The CDR3 sequence is CSARTLAGGPLQYF. DNA of the CDR3: TGCAGTGCTAGAACCTTAGCGGGAGGACCCCTTCAGTACTTC.

This clonotype has a handful of counts. The gene calls are TRBV28 and TRBJ2-1, with 9 positions matching TRBD2. The ends lost 4 bases at V and 3 bases at J; junction bases unmatched: 10. CDR1 and CDR2 from the germline V gene are MDHEN and SYDVKM. The length of the CDR3 is 17 residues. The DNA for the CDR3 is TGTGCCAGCAGTTCTCAGCGGGAGGCTCTCCACTACAATGAGCAGTTCTTC. Encoded protein: CASSSQREALHYNEQFF.

The sample holds a few counts of this clonotype. The chain links TRBV6-6 to TRBJ1-4; D is uncertain. Germline CDR1 MNHNY, CDR2 SVGAGI (reference sequence). CDR3 length: 17 amino acids. V was trimmed by 2 bases and J by 0 bases, leaving 13 bases between them. As DNA, the CDR3 is TGTGCCAGCAGTTACAGAGTCCTGAGTGCAACTAATGAAAAACTGTTTTTT. The encoded protein is CASSYRVLSATNEKLFF.

This rearrangement joins TRBV6-1 to TRBJ2-5, with TRBD2 matching 9 bases. Germline V gives CDR1 MNHNS, CDR2 SASEGT. The CDR3 extends over 15 amino acids. J gave up 11 bases and V 2 bases, and 12 bases lay outside the gene matches. CDR3 in DNA: TGTGCCAGCAGTGAACGGCGGGAGGGGATCGCCGGGCAGTACTTC. Its protein product is CASSERREGIAGQYF.

V gene TRBV6-1 combines with J gene TRBJ2-2, with D perhaps matching TRBD1 (6 bases). Trimming removed 8 bases at V and 2 bases at J, with 24 bases between. Germline-derived CDR1 and CDR2 are MNHNS and SASEGT. The CDR3 has 18 amino acids. CDR3 DNA sequence: TGTGCCAGCCGCGCCCCGGGACACCTACTACCTAACACCGGGGAGCTGTTTTTT. Translating it yields CASRAPGHLLPNTGELFF.

In this sample, this clonotype turned up once. J is TRBJ1-1 and V is TRBV20-1; no firm D call. The CDR3 is 10 residues long. CDR1 DFQATT and CDR2 SNEGSKA come from the germline V gene (reference sequence). The ends were cut back, 4 bases at V and 6 bases at J, with 6 bases in the middle. DNA of the CDR3: TGCAGTGCTACCACCCCTGAAGCTTTCTTT. Amino acids: CSATTPEAFF.

This clonotype was picked up a small number of times. This chain connects TRBV28 to TRBJ2-5; no clear D gene. CDR1 is MDHEN and CDR2 is SYDVKM in the germline V gene. The CDR3 is 12 amino acids. V shed 8 bases and J shed 4 bases, with 11 bases lying between them. The chain's CDR3 is CASRDAPETQYF. DNA of the CDR3: TGTGCCAGCCGCGACGCCCCAGAGACCCAGTACTTC.

The chain uses TRBV3-1 and TRBJ2-3, with TRBD2 matching over 8 bases. CDR1 and CDR2 (germline): LGHDT, YNNKEL (reference sequence). The CDR3 is 17 residues long. The V segment lost 5 bases and the J segment 0 bases; nucleotides outside the gene matches: 10. CDR3 protein: CASSSRTSGISTDTQYF. CDR3 sequence (DNA): TGTGCCAGCAGCTCAAGAACTAGCGGAATTAGCACAGATACGCAGTATTTT.

The V call is TRBV20-1, the J call TRBJ2-2; D uncertain. Trimming shortened V by 4 bases and J by 3 bases, and 3 bases separated the two germline ends. Germline assignment: CDR1 DFQATT and CDR2 SNEGSKA (reference sequence). The CDR3 runs 11 residues. CDR3 coding DNA: TGCAGTGCTACCGACACCGGGGAGCTGTTTTTT. Translation: CSATDTGELFF.